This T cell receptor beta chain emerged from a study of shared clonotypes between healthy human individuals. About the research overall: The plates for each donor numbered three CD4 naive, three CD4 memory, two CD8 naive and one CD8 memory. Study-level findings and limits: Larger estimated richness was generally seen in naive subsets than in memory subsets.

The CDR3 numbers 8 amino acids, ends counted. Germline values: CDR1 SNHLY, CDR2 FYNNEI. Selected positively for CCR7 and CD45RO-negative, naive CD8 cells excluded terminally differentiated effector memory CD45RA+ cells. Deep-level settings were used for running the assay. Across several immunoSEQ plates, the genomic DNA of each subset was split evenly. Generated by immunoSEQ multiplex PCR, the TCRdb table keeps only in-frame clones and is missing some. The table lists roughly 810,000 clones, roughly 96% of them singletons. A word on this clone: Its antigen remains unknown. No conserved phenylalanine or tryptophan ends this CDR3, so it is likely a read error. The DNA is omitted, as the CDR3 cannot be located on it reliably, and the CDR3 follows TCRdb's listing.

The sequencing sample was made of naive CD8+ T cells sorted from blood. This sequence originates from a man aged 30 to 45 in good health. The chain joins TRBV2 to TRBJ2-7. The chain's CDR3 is CASSEAHA.